This is a list of T cell receptor beta chains from one sample in a study of shared clonotypes between healthy human individuals. Clones were sequenced by immunoSEQ multiplex PCR, and TCRdb holds only the in-frame ones, with some missing. The sample carries about 1.5 million clones, more than 95% recorded once. Material: naive CD4+ T cells sorted from blood. The receptors here all came from a man aged 25-40 years in good health. The CDR3 runs from the conserved cysteine through the conserved F or W. Each record gives: J gene, D gene, V gene, clone size, CDR3 DNA, CDR3 protein. D genes are given only for firm matches. A clone size is listed for some rows: how often the clone was seen (once, few, many), or a class if it is expanded.

j_call: TRBJ2-1; d_call: TRBD2; v_call: TRBV29-1; clone_size: NA; cdr3_nt: TGCAGCGTTGATAGCCTAGCGGGAAATGAGCAGTTCTTC; cdr3_aa: CSVDSLAGNEQFF
j_call: TRBJ2-7; d_call: TRBD1; v_call: TRBV29-1; clone_size: NA; cdr3_nt: TGCAGCGTTGCCGGGACAGGGCACTACGAGCAGTACTTC; cdr3_aa: CSVAGTGHYEQYF
j_call: TRBJ2-3; d_call: TRBD2; v_call: TRBV11-2; clone_size: NA; cdr3_nt: TGTGCCAGCAGCTTACTAGCGGGGGGTCGGGATACGCAGTATTTT; cdr3_aa: CASSLLAGGRDTQYF
j_call: TRBJ1-1; d_call: TRBD1; v_call: TRBV28; clone_size: NA; cdr3_nt: TGTGCCAGCAGTCCCTCCGGGACAGGAGAACATGGTGAAGCTTTCTTT; cdr3_aa: CASSPSGTGEHGEAFF
j_call: TRBJ2-5; d_call: TRBD1; v_call: TRBV6-5; clone_size: NA; cdr3_nt: TGTGCCAGCAGTTACGAAGACAGGGCCCGAGGGGAGACCCAGTACTTC; cdr3_aa: CASSYEDRARGETQYF
j_call: TRBJ1-2; d_call: NA; v_call: TRBV7-8; clone_size: NA; cdr3_nt: TGTGCCAGCAGCCCCTTGCCGTCCCGTGGTCTTTTTGGCTACACCTTC; cdr3_aa: CASSPLPSRGLFGYTF
j_call: TRBJ1-2; d_call: TRBD1; v_call: TRBV18; clone_size: NA; cdr3_nt: TGTGCCAGCTCACCACTGGACAGGGTTCCTGCTAACTATGGCTACACCTTC; cdr3_aa: CASSPLDRVPANYGYTF
j_call: TRBJ2-3; d_call: NA; v_call: TRBV9; clone_size: NA; cdr3_nt: TGTGCCACCGGGAGACTCAGCACAGATACGCAGTATTTT; cdr3_aa: CATGRLSTDTQYF
j_call: TRBJ2-1; d_call: NA; v_call: TRBV30; clone_size: NA; cdr3_nt: TGTGCCTGGAGTGGTGGAGGATCCTACAATGAGCAGTTCTTC; cdr3_aa: CAWSGGGSYNEQFF
j_call: TRBJ2-1; d_call: TRBD1; v_call: TRBV11-3; clone_size: once; cdr3_nt: TGTGCCAGCATCTTACAGGGGTCGGGTGAGCAGTTCTTC; cdr3_aa: CASILQGSGEQFF
j_call: TRBJ2-1; d_call: NA; v_call: TRBV7-8; clone_size: NA; cdr3_nt: TGTGCCAGCAGCGTGGGACCCTACAATGAGCAGTTCTTC; cdr3_aa: CASSVGPYNEQFF
j_call: TRBJ2-4; d_call: NA; v_call: TRBV7-2; clone_size: NA; cdr3_nt: TGTGCCAGCAGCTTGGTTAAGTCGGGGAAAAACATTCAGTACTTC; cdr3_aa: CASSLVKSGKNIQYF
j_call: TRBJ2-3; d_call: NA; v_call: TRBV9; clone_size: NA; cdr3_nt: TGTGCCAGCAGCGTAGTAGGACTCACAGATACGCAGTATTTT; cdr3_aa: CASSVVGLTDTQYF
j_call: TRBJ1-1; d_call: TRBD1; v_call: TRBV29-1; clone_size: NA; cdr3_nt: TGCAGCGCCTCGACAGGGGGGAACACTGAAGCTTTCTTT; cdr3_aa: CSASTGGNTEAFF
j_call: TRBJ2-1; d_call: NA; v_call: TRBV14; clone_size: NA; cdr3_nt: TGTGCCAGCAGCCAACGACGCTATGAGCAGTTCTTC; cdr3_aa: CASSQRRYEQFF
j_call: TRBJ2-6; d_call: NA; v_call: TRBV7-2; clone_size: NA; cdr3_nt: TGTGCCAGCAGCCCAAGATCAGGGACCACCAGTGGGGCCAACGTCCTGACTTTC; cdr3_aa: CASSPRSGTTSGANVLTF
j_call: TRBJ1-1; d_call: NA; v_call: TRBV5-1; clone_size: NA; cdr3_nt: TGCGCCAGCAGCTTGCCGGGTGGGTACACTGAAGCTTTCTTT; cdr3_aa: CASSLPGGYTEAFF
j_call: TRBJ1-2; d_call: NA; v_call: TRBV7-9; clone_size: many; cdr3_nt: TGTGCCAGCAGCCAACAGGGCTCTTATGGCTACACCTTC; cdr3_aa: CASSQQGSYGYTF
j_call: TRBJ2-3; d_call: TRBD2; v_call: TRBV5-1; clone_size: NA; cdr3_nt: TGCGCCAGCAGCGATCTACTAGCGGCAACTAGCACAGATACGCAGTATTTT; cdr3_aa: CASSDLLAATSTDTQYF
j_call: TRBJ2-1; d_call: NA; v_call: TRBV28; clone_size: NA; cdr3_nt: TGTGCCAGCAGTTTAACGAGCAATGAGCAGTTCTTC; cdr3_aa: CASSLTSNEQFF
j_call: TRBJ1-3; d_call: NA; v_call: TRBV7-2; clone_size: NA; cdr3_nt: TGTGCCAGCAGCCGTCATACTCTTGGGGGCACCATATATTTT; cdr3_aa: CASSRHTLGGTIYF
j_call: TRBJ1-4; d_call: NA; v_call: TRBV18; clone_size: NA; cdr3_nt: TGTGCCAGCTCGGCTGACACGGCAAAACGGAAACTGTTTTTT; cdr3_aa: CASSADTAKRKLFF
j_call: TRBJ2-7; d_call: TRBD2; v_call: TRBV7-3; clone_size: NA; cdr3_nt: TGTGCCAGCAGCTTAGGTAGCGGGAGGTTTGAGCAGTACTTC; cdr3_aa: CASSLGSGRFEQYF
j_call: TRBJ2-1; d_call: NA; v_call: TRBV2; clone_size: NA; cdr3_nt: TGTGCCAGCAGTGGAGCCGGGCTCCCCTACAATGAGCAGTTCTTC; cdr3_aa: CASSGAGLPYNEQFF
j_call: TRBJ1-2; d_call: NA; v_call: TRBV11-2; clone_size: NA; cdr3_nt: TGTGCCAGCAGCTTATACGGCAGAAATGGGGGCTACACCTTC; cdr3_aa: CASSLYGRNGGYTF
j_call: TRBJ2-3; d_call: NA; v_call: TRBV29-1; clone_size: NA; cdr3_nt: TGCAGCGTGAGGGGGAGCCCCCCAGATACGCAGTATTTT; cdr3_aa: CSVRGSPPDTQYF
j_call: TRBJ1-2; d_call: NA; v_call: TRBV28; clone_size: NA; cdr3_nt: TGTGCCAGCAGCCCCGTGGGGGCTAACTATGGCTACACCTTC; cdr3_aa: CASSPVGANYGYTF
j_call: TRBJ1-2; d_call: TRBD1; v_call: TRBV6-5; clone_size: few; cdr3_nt: TGTGCCAGCAGACGACAGGGGGCTGTAGTTGGCTACACCTTC; cdr3_aa: CASRRQGAVVGYTF
j_call: TRBJ1-2; d_call: TRBD1; v_call: TRBV6-6; clone_size: NA; cdr3_nt: TGTGCCAGCAGTTACCCCGGGACAGGGGAGTATGGCTACACCTTC; cdr3_aa: CASSYPGTGEYGYTF
j_call: TRBJ2-5; d_call: NA; v_call: TRBV5-4; clone_size: NA; cdr3_nt: TGTGCCAGCAGCTTTCGGCAGCAAGAGACCCAGTACTTC; cdr3_aa: CASSFRQQETQYF
j_call: TRBJ2-7; d_call: NA; v_call: TRBV5-1; clone_size: NA; cdr3_nt: TGCGCCAGCAGCCAACAATCGTCGTCCTACGAGCAGTACTTC; cdr3_aa: CASSQQSSSYEQYF
j_call: TRBJ1-2; d_call: NA; v_call: TRBV21-1; clone_size: NA; cdr3_nt: TGTGCCAGCAGCAAAGTTGCAGGACAGGGGCGACCGGTAGGGGACTATGGCTACACCTTC; cdr3_aa: CASSKVAGQGRPVGDYGYTF
j_call: TRBJ2-5; d_call: TRBD2; v_call: TRBV5-6; clone_size: NA; cdr3_nt: TGTGCCAGCAGCCCCGGGACTAGCGGCCAAGAGACCCAGTACTTC; cdr3_aa: CASSPGTSGQETQYF
j_call: TRBJ1-4; d_call: NA; v_call: TRBV7-9; clone_size: NA; cdr3_nt: TGTGCCAGCAGCTTAACCGGGTTGAATGAAAAACTGTTTTTT; cdr3_aa: CASSLTGLNEKLFF
j_call: TRBJ2-1; d_call: NA; v_call: TRBV27; clone_size: NA; cdr3_nt: TGTGCCAGCAAGCGGGCCTTAGTCTACAATGAGCAGTTCTTC; cdr3_aa: CASKRALVYNEQFF
j_call: TRBJ1-5; d_call: TRBD1; v_call: TRBV5-5; clone_size: NA; cdr3_nt: TGTGCCAGCAGTCCGGACAGGGAAGTTCTCAGCAATCAGCCCCAGCATTTT; cdr3_aa: CASSPDREVLSNQPQHF
j_call: TRBJ1-4; d_call: NA; v_call: TRBV11-2; clone_size: NA; cdr3_nt: TGTGCCAGCAGCCCCCTACAACTAAAGGGGGAAAAACTGTTTTTT; cdr3_aa: CASSPLQLKGEKLFF
j_call: TRBJ1-3; d_call: NA; v_call: TRBV28; clone_size: NA; cdr3_nt: TGTGCCAGCAGTTTACCAGGAACCTCTGGAAACACCATATATTTT; cdr3_aa: CASSLPGTSGNTIYF
j_call: TRBJ2-1; d_call: TRBD2; v_call: TRBV7-3; clone_size: NA; cdr3_nt: TGTGCCAGCAGCCGATCCGGGACTAGTACCTACAATGAGCAGTTCTTC; cdr3_aa: CASSRSGTSTYNEQFF
j_call: TRBJ1-1; d_call: NA; v_call: TRBV30; clone_size: NA; cdr3_nt: TGTGCCTGGGGGGACGGTAACACTGAAGCTTTCTTT; cdr3_aa: CAWGDGNTEAFF
j_call: TRBJ2-7; d_call: TRBD1; v_call: TRBV11-2; clone_size: NA; cdr3_nt: TGTGCCAGCAGCAAACTCGACAGGGCCGAGCAGTACTTC; cdr3_aa: CASSKLDRAEQYF
j_call: TRBJ2-7; d_call: NA; v_call: TRBV6-5; clone_size: NA; cdr3_nt: TGTGCCAGCAGTTACTCGAGGAAGGGGTGGTCCTACGAGCAGTACTTC; cdr3_aa: CASSYSRKGWSYEQYF
j_call: TRBJ2-7; d_call: TRBD2; v_call: TRBV4-1; clone_size: NA; cdr3_nt: TGCGCCAGCAGCCGTATATCCGGGACTAGCGGGAGCGAGCAGTACTTC; cdr3_aa: CASSRISGTSGSEQYF
j_call: TRBJ2-7; d_call: NA; v_call: TRBV7-2; clone_size: NA; cdr3_nt: TGTGCCAGCAGCCCCCGGGTGGGTATCTACGAGCAGTACTTC; cdr3_aa: CASSPRVGIYEQYF
j_call: TRBJ1-3; d_call: NA; v_call: TRBV5-1; clone_size: NA; cdr3_nt: TGCGCCAGCAGCTTGGCCGGGGGGGTCAGCTCTGGAAACACCATATATTTT; cdr3_aa: CASSLAGGVSSGNTIYF
j_call: TRBJ2-1; d_call: TRBD2; v_call: TRBV29-1; clone_size: NA; cdr3_nt: TGCAGCGCTAGACTAGCGGGAGCCTACAATGAGCAGTTCTTC; cdr3_aa: CSARLAGAYNEQFF
j_call: TRBJ2-5; d_call: NA; v_call: TRBV5-1; clone_size: NA; cdr3_nt: TGCGCCAGCAGCCCCTCGAATAACTGGGCTGGGGAGACCCAGTACTTC; cdr3_aa: CASSPSNNWAGETQYF
j_call: TRBJ1-3; d_call: NA; v_call: TRBV19; clone_size: NA; cdr3_nt: TGTGCCAGTAGGAATCGACAGACTCAGAGCTCTGGAAACACCATATATTTT; cdr3_aa: CASRNRQTQSSGNTIYF
j_call: TRBJ2-2; d_call: NA; v_call: TRBV2; clone_size: NA; cdr3_nt: TGTGCCAGCACGAGAGCAGGTTCGAACACCGGGGAGCTGTTTTTT; cdr3_aa: CASTRAGSNTGELFF
j_call: TRBJ2-7; d_call: NA; v_call: TRBV15; clone_size: NA; cdr3_nt: TGTGCCACCAGCAGAGATGCTGGGAACGAGCAGTACTTC; cdr3_aa: CATSRDAGNEQYF
j_call: TRBJ1-1; d_call: NA; v_call: TRBV5-5; clone_size: once; cdr3_nt: TGTGCCAGCAGCTGGACAGCTAGAACTGAAGCTTTCTTT; cdr3_aa: CASSWTARTEAFF
j_call: TRBJ1-2; d_call: NA; v_call: TRBV18; clone_size: NA; cdr3_nt: TGTGCCAGCTCACCACTACAACCAACAGTCACCACTAACTATGGCTACACCTTC; cdr3_aa: CASSPLQPTVTTNYGYTF
j_call: TRBJ2-7; d_call: NA; v_call: TRBV6-1; clone_size: NA; cdr3_nt: TGTGCCAGCAGTGACCCAGCGGTAAGGGGGTACGAGCAGTACTTC; cdr3_aa: CASSDPAVRGYEQYF